This TCR beta chain came from a study of cytomegalovirus exposure and HLA in healthy donors. Study overall: HLA-typed donors contributed approximately 92 million unique TCRs, which were held in an early data release.

The PCR contained 60 Vbeta and 13 Jbeta primers. Method: immunoSEQ multiplex PCR; TCRdb's copy keeps in-frame clones and lacks some. The sample lists around 150,000 clones; approximately 80% were seen once. In germline, CDR1 is SGDLS, CDR2 YYNGEE. This CDR3 has 14 residues. Trimming removed 0 bases at V and 3 bases at J, with 7 bases between. Findings and caveats of the study: Some V segments (TRBV6-2 and TRBV6-3 among them) were excluded as indistinguishable.

Concerning this clone: The target antigen is unknown.

V and J are TRBV9 and TRBJ1-5; D not certain. Material for sequencing was PBMCs. The sequence came from a middle-aged woman in good health and CMV-seropositive. This CDR3 reads CASSVGGFNQPQHF. The CDR3 DNA is TGTGCCAGCAGCGTAGGCGGATTCAATCAGCCCCAGCATTTT.